This is a list of T cell receptor beta chains from one sample in a study of cytomegalovirus exposure and HLA in healthy donors. The data were produced by immunoSEQ multiplex PCR, yet TCRdb's version contains in-frame clones alone and is incomplete. The sample has approximately 160,000 clones; approximately 85% are singletons. Sequenced: PBMCs. The receptor source for this set is a girl aged 10 to 17 in good health and CMV-seropositive. The CDR3 runs from the conserved cysteine through the conserved F or W. A D gene is named only where the DNA matches it firmly. Clone size is given for some rows only: seen once, a few or many times, or a class if the clone is expanded.

length: 16
size: NA
D: TRBD2
J: TRBJ2-7
V: TRBV7-2
CDR3: CASSLISGTTSYEQYF
DNA: TGTGCCAGTAGCTTGATTAGCGGGACTACCTCCTACGAGCAGTACTTC

length: 18
size: NA
D: TRBD2
J: TRBJ2-3
V: TRBV2
CDR3: CASSARTLLAGAPDTQYF
DNA: TGTGCCAGCAGTGCCAGGACTCTACTAGCGGGGGCCCCTGATACGCAGTATTTT

length: 16
size: NA
D: NA
J: TRBJ1-6
V: TRBV5-5
CDR3: CASSLVTGISGSPLHF
DNA: TGTGCCAGCAGCTTGGTGACCGGGATCTCGGGATCACCCCTCCACTTT

length: 14
size: NA
D: NA
J: TRBJ1-4
V: TRBV13
CDR3: CASSHRGDNEKLFF
DNA: TGTGCCAGCAGCCACCGGGGAGATAATGAAAAACTGTTTTTT

length: 16
size: NA
D: NA
J: TRBJ1-6
V: TRBV7-2
CDR3: CASSQGWVGVMGPLHF
DNA: TGTGCCAGCAGCCAGGGGTGGGTCGGGGTAATGGGTCCCCTCCACTTT

length: 16
size: NA
D: TRBD1
J: TRBJ1-2
V: TRBV7-8
CDR3: CASSLVRTGSHYGYTF
DNA: TGTGCCAGCAGCTTAGTACGGACAGGGTCGCACTATGGCTACACCTTC

length: 16
size: few
D: TRBD2
J: TRBJ2-5
V: TRBV4-1
CDR3: CASSPRLAGTQETQYF
DNA: TGCGCCAGCAGCCCGCGACTAGCGGGGACCCAAGAGACCCAGTACTTC

length: 12
size: NA
D: TRBD2
J: TRBJ2-3
V: TRBV7-6
CDR3: CASSPLAGVQYF
DNA: TGTGCCAGCAGCCCACTAGCGGGAGTTCAGTATTTT

length: 13
size: NA
D: NA
J: TRBJ2-5
V: TRBV6-4
CDR3: CASSSLGKETQYF
DNA: TGTGCCAGCAGCAGTCTAGGTAAGGAGACCCAGTACTTC

length: 14
size: NA
D: NA
J: TRBJ2-3
V: TRBV7-9
CDR3: CAWGENTSTDTQYF
DNA: TGTGCCTGGGGGGAAAATACTAGCACAGATACGCAGTATTTT

length: 13
size: NA
D: NA
J: TRBJ1-1
V: TRBV5-1
CDR3: CASSLGLEPEAFF
DNA: TGCGCCAGCAGCTTGGGGTTAGAACCTGAAGCTTTCTTT

length: 15
size: NA
D: NA
J: TRBJ1-1
V: TRBV29-1
CDR3: CSVEGVGRANTEAFF
DNA: TGCAGCGTTGAGGGAGTTGGTAGGGCGAACACTGAAGCTTTCTTT

length: 16
size: NA
D: NA
J: TRBJ2-2
V: TRBV10-1
CDR3: CASSESRVGNTGELFF
DNA: TGCGCCAGCAGTGAGTCTCGGGTGGGGAACACCGGGGAGCTGTTTTTT

length: 16
size: few
D: TRBD1
J: TRBJ2-7
V: TRBV5-1
CDR3: CASSFRRTGAMAEQYF
DNA: TGCGCCAGCAGCTTTCGGAGGACAGGGGCCATGGCAGAGCAGTACTTC

length: 15
size: few
D: NA
J: TRBJ1-5
V: TRBV23-1
CDR3: CASRRQVISNQPQHF
DNA: TGCGCCAGCAGGAGACAGGTAATTAGCAATCAGCCCCAGCATTTT

length: 14
size: NA
D: NA
J: TRBJ1-6
V: TRBV19
CDR3: CASSIRHNNSPLHF
DNA: TGTGCCAGTAGTATTCGACACAATAATTCACCCCTCCACTTT

length: 18
size: NA
D: TRBD2
J: TRBJ2-3
V: TRBV27
CDR3: CASRSGGGRTVSTDTQYF
DNA: TGTGCCAGCAGGTCGGGGGGGGGTCGCACGGTTAGCACAGATACGCAGTATTTT

length: 15
size: NA
D: NA
J: TRBJ1-5
V: TRBV5-1
CDR3: CASSLEGFGNQPQHF
DNA: TGCGCCAGCAGCTTAGAGGGTTTCGGGAATCAGCCCCAGCATTTT

length: 16
size: once
D: TRBD2
J: TRBJ2-2
V: TRBV5-4
CDR3: CAGSLGERGFTGELFF
DNA: TGTGCCGGCAGCTTAGGGGAGCGGGGGTTCACCGGGGAGCTGTTTTTT

length: 14
size: NA
D: TRBD1
J: TRBJ1-2
V: TRBV6-4
CDR3: CARRPDRGLRGYTF
DNA: TGTGCCAGGAGACCGGACAGGGGGCTAAGAGGCTACACCTTC

length: 14
size: NA
D: TRBD2
J: TRBJ2-1
V: TRBV11-3
CDR3: CASRASGGYNEQFF
DNA: TGTGCCAGCAGAGCTAGCGGGGGATACAATGAGCAGTTCTTC

length: 14
size: once
D: NA
J: TRBJ1-1
V: TRBV2
CDR3: CASKFRGDGTEAFF
DNA: TGTGCCAGCAAATTTCGGGGAGACGGCACTGAAGCTTTCTTT

length: 14
size: NA
D: TRBD1
J: TRBJ1-1
V: TRBV5-4
CDR3: CASSSRTGVTEAFF
DNA: TGTGCCAGCAGCTCACGGACAGGGGTGACTGAAGCTTTCTTT

length: 12
size: NA
D: NA
J: TRBJ1-1
V: TRBV29-1
CDR3: CSVDGGGTEAFF
DNA: TGCAGCGTGGACGGTGGAGGGACTGAAGCTTTCTTT

length: 14
size: NA
D: NA
J: TRBJ2-7
V: TRBV27
CDR3: CASSQLTGFNEQYF
DNA: TGTGCCAGCAGTCAACTTACAGGGTTCAACGAGCAGTACTTC

length: 12
size: NA
D: TRBD1
J: TRBJ2-7
V: TRBV6-5
CDR3: CAIGQGAYEQYF
DNA: TGTGCCATAGGACAGGGGGCCTACGAGCAGTACTTC

length: 14
size: NA
D: NA
J: TRBJ2-5
V: TRBV7-3
CDR3: CASSLTVSQETQYF
DNA: TGTGCCAGCAGCTTAACTGTCTCCCAAGAGACCCAGTACTTC

length: 14
size: NA
D: NA
J: TRBJ2-2
V: TRBV2
CDR3: CASSETGYTGELFF
DNA: TGTGCCAGCAGTGAAACGGGTTACACCGGGGAGCTGTTTTTT

length: 11
size: NA
D: NA
J: TRBJ1-1
V: TRBV9
CDR3: CASSPSTEAFF
DNA: TGTGCCAGCAGCCCTAGTACTGAAGCTTTCTTT

length: 15
size: NA
D: NA
J: TRBJ1-4
V: TRBV7-3
CDR3: CASSTRPTANEKLFF
DNA: TGTGCCAGCAGCACCCGACCGACTGCTAATGAAAAACTGTTTTTT

length: 17
size: NA
D: TRBD1
J: TRBJ1-1
V: TRBV29-1
CDR3: CSVDGQGNSNMNTEAFF
DNA: TGCAGCGTGGACGGACAGGGTAATTCCAATATGAACACTGAAGCTTTCTTT

length: 14
size: NA
D: TRBD1
J: TRBJ2-7
V: TRBV11-2
CDR3: CASSLVTGTHEQYF
DNA: TGTGCCAGCAGCTTAGTGACAGGGACCCACGAGCAGTACTTC

length: 17
size: NA
D: TRBD2
J: TRBJ2-5
V: TRBV6-1
CDR3: CASSEETSGGPWETQYF
DNA: TGTGCCAGCAGTGAAGAGACTAGCGGGGGGCCCTGGGAGACCCAGTACTTC

length: 14
size: NA
D: NA
J: TRBJ2-3
V: TRBV30
CDR3: CAWSVGSGTDTQYF
DNA: TGTGCCTGGAGTGTTGGCAGTGGCACAGATACGCAGTATTTT

length: 15
size: few
D: NA
J: TRBJ1-1
V: TRBV11-3
CDR3: CASSGRDRGNTEAFF
DNA: TGTGCCAGCAGCGGCAGAGATAGGGGGAACACTGAAGCTTTCTTT

length: 14
size: NA
D: TRBD1
J: TRBJ2-7
V: TRBV19
CDR3: CASSPGTGRYEQYF
DNA: TGTGCCAGTAGTCCCGGGACAGGGCGTTACGAGCAGTACTTC

length: 14
size: few
D: TRBD2
J: TRBJ2-2
V: TRBV6-1
CDR3: CASTLAGEAGELFF
DNA: TGTGCCAGCACACTAGCGGGGGAAGCCGGGGAGCTGTTTTTT

length: 13
size: once
D: NA
J: TRBJ2-5
V: TRBV13
CDR3: CASSSPDRGTQYF
DNA: TGTGCCAGCAGCTCCCCTGACCGGGGGACCCAGTACTTC

length: 14
size: NA
D: NA
J: TRBJ2-5
V: TRBV7-3
CDR3: CASSLEGDRGTQYF
DNA: TGTGCCAGCAGCTTAGAAGGAGACCGAGGGACCCAGTACTTC

length: 13
size: NA
D: NA
J: TRBJ1-6
V: TRBV6-5
CDR3: CASSYQGSSPLHF
DNA: TGTGCCAGCAGTTACCAGGGTTCTTCACCCCTCCACTTT

length: 15
size: NA
D: NA
J: TRBJ1-2
V: TRBV2
CDR3: CASTLAGRLNYGYTF
DNA: TGTGCCAGCACGTTGGCGGGACGGTTGAACTATGGCTACACCTTC

length: 15
size: few
D: NA
J: TRBJ1-2
V: TRBV9
CDR3: CASSPYPGANYGYTF
DNA: TGTGCCAGCAGCCCCTACCCAGGGGCGAACTATGGCTACACCTTC